The source of this TCR beta chain is a study of CD8 T cells in ankylosing spondylitis (TCRdb year 2017). For context, the study as a whole: The study set out to find disease-linked TCR variants by profiling T cell receptor beta repertoires in ankylosing spondylitis patients and healthy donors. The whole study cohort included some 100 healthy donors and some 27 ankylosing spondylitis patients. Samples of peripheral blood were taken, and for ankylosing spondylitis patients, synovial fluid was collected as well.

Summary of the overall study and its limitations: The disease-linked clones showed a CD8+ phenotype and occurred at relatively low frequencies in peripheral blood. A TCR beta motif of eight highly homologous amino acid variants appeared characteristic of blood from ankylosing spondylitis patients. According to the report, matched synovial fluid samples from ankylosing spondylitis patients were significantly enriched for the disease-linked clones. Some of the motif variants had been reported before in the synovial fluid and blood of reactive arthritis patients, a finding that suggests common disease-initiation mechanisms.

Per the germline V gene (reference sequence), SEHNR is the CDR1 and FQNEAQ is the CDR2. Counted from cysteine to phenylalanine, this CDR3 has 15 amino acids. Solely the CDR3 DNA is kept, with 45 bases framed from the first base. V was cut back by 4 bases and J by 0 bases, leaving a gap of 10 bases between them. The instrument given in TCRdb is Illumina HiSeq 2500. Quantitative 5'-RACE with molecular barcodes was the method used to prepare the TCR beta libraries. The paper's data handling went like this. Disease-linked TCR variants were identified with a new computational method built on a probabilistic model of VDJ rearrangement. TCRdb's own reprocessing of the public reads used fastp at Q25 and MiXCR and kept productive beta chains. Duplicate CDR3 protein sequences are folded into a single record with the most common DNA and genes. It is TCRdb's table, rather than the study itself, that gives the V and J calls and clone size. This sample comprises under 550,000 distinct CDR3 sequences, roughly 26% of them detected only once. The biggest ten clones account for roughly 0.8% of the sample.

As for this clonotype: There is no known antigen for this receptor. No base-level quality is on record; no much larger clone is a single base apart.

The receptor comes from a male donor with ankylosing spondylitis. The specimen sequenced was blood, either unsorted or a sorted T cell fraction (not recorded which). The chain was built from TRBV7-9 and TRBJ1-5, with no reliable assignment of the D segment. The CDR3 protein is CASSYRRYSNQPQHF. DNA sequence: TGTGCCAGCAGCTACCGACGGTATAGCAATCAGCCCCAGCATTTT. Beyond the CDR3, the reference TRBV7-9 and TRBJ1-5 genes provide the residues; the full variable domain reads: DTGVSQNPRHKITKRGQNVTFRCDPISEHNRLYWYRQTLGQGPEFLTYFQNEAQLEKSRLLSDRFSAERPKGSFSTLEIQRTEQGDSAMYLCASSYRRYSNQPQHFGDGTRLSIL.